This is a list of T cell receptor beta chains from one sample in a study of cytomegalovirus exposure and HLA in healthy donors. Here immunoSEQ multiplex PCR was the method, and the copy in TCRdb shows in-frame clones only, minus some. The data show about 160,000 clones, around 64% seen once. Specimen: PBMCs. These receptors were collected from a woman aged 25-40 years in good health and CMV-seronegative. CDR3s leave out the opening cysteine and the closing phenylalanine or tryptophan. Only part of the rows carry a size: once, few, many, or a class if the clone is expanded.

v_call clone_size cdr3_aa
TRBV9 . ASSLEGTGDTGELF
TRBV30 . AWGTGTGTYEQY
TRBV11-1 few ASSFGKVSYEQY
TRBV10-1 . ASSQGGESSYNEQF
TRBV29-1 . SVMTPTIYNEQF
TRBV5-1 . ASSLAQGRGTEAF
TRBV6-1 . ASSGHTDYGYT
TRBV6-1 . ASKEREGLTDTQY
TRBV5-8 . ASSLQLAGGEQY
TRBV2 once ASRWLGSDTQY
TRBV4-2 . ASSQGSGTDTQY
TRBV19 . ASSIRGGTNQPQH
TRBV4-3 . ASSQEITGGYQPQH
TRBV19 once ASSSGLAGELF
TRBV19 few ATRTGPGGTLVGGYT
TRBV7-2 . ASRALAGDPQETQY
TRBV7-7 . ASSLDPARNDEQF
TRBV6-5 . ASSRDRGGYT
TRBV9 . ASSPGQAYEQY
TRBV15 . ATSSKQGHSNQPQH
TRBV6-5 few ASSYSYYHEQY
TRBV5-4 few ASSSPSLFNEQF
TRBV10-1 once ASSVQHRYRGPANTGELF
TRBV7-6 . ASSLAAGQGYT
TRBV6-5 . ASSPSGGVTGELF
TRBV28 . ASSYRTVTYNEQF
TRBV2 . ASSGRDRGLHLH
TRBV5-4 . ASSLALPNYGYT
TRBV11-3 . ASSRGEARRGDEQF
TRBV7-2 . ASTPGVGVGQPQH
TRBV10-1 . ASSETSSGSLSYNEQF
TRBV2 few ASRFRTGLDQPQH
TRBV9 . ASSVAQSYGYT
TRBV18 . ASSKLKEGNSPLH
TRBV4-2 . ASSQLTLAGEETQY
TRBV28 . ASVSGRPSTDTQY
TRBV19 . ASSIGGQGLYEQY
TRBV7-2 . ASSFWTGQETQY
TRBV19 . ASREWRLDGNQPQH
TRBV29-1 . SVESGGEDTQY
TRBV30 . AWSRGISGNTIY
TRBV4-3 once ASSQEGAWTEAF
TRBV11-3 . ASSFGAGEQY
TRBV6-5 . ASGGEMETQY
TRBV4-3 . ASSQGGLAGGDTQY
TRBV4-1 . ASSQDPWASGSLEQF
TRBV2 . ASSVGGNSPLH
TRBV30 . AWKNGAKDTGELF
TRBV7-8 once ASSLVSLAGGWEQF
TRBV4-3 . ASSQGVSVSYEQY
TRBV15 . AASRDREGGRDTQY
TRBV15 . ATSRGDTSTDTQY
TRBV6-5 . ASSYTAYNEQF
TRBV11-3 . ASSLLGPNEKLF